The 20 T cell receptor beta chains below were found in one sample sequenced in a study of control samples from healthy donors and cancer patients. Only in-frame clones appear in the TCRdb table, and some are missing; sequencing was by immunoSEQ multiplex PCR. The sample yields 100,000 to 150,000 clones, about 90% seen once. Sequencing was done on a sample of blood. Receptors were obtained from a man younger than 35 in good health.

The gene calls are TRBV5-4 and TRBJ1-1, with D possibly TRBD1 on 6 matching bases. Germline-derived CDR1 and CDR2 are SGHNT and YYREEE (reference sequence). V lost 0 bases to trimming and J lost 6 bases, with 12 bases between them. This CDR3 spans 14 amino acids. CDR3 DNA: TGTGCCAGCAGCTTGGGGGACAATCGCGCTGAAGCTTTCTTT. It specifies CASSLGDNRAEAFF.

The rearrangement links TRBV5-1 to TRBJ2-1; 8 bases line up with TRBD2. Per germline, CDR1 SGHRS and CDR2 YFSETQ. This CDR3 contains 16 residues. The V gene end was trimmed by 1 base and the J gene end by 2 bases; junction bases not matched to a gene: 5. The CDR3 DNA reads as TGCGCCAGCAGCTTGATCTTTAGCGGGACCTACAATGAGCAGTTCTTC. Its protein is CASSLIFSGTYNEQFF.

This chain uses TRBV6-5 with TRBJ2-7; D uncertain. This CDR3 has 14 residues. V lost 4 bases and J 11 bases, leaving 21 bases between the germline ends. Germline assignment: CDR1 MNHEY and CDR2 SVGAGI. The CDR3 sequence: CASSSAKRAPAEYF. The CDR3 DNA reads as TGTGCCAGCAGTTCGGCAAAAAGGGCCCCGGCGGAGTACTTC.

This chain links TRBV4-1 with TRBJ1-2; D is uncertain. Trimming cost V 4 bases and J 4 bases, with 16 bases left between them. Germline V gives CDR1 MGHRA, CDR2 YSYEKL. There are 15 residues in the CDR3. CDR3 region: CASSPKTGDSYGYTF. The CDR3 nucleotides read TGCGCCAGCAGCCCCAAGACCGGGGATAGCTATGGCTACACCTTC.

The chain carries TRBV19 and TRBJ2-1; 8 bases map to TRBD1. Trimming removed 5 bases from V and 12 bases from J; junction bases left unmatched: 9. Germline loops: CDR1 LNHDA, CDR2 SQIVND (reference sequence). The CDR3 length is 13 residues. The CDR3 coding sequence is TGTGCCAGTAGTCCGGGACAGGTAGGAGTGCAGTTCTTC. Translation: CASSPGQVGVQFF. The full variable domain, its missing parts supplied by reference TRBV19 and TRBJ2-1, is DGGITQSPKYLFRKEGQNVTLSCEQNLNHDAMYWYRQDPGQGLRLIYYSQIVNDFQKGDIAEGYSVSREKKESFPLTVTSAQKNPTAFYLCASSPGQVGVQFFGPGTRLTVL.

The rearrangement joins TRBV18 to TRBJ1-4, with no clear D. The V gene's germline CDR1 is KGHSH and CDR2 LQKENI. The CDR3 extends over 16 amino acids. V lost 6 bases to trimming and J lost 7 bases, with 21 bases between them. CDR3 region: CASSLPRHSPGEKLFF. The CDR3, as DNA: TGTGCCAGCTCCCTCCCCCGACACTCCCCGGGTGAAAAACTGTTTTTT.

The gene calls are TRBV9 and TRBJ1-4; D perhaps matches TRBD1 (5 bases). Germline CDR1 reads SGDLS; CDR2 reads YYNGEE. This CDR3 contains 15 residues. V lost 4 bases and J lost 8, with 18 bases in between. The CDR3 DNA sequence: TGTGCCAGCAGCCCCCACATAACTGGGGGAGAAAAACTGTTTTTT. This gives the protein CASSPHITGGEKLFF.

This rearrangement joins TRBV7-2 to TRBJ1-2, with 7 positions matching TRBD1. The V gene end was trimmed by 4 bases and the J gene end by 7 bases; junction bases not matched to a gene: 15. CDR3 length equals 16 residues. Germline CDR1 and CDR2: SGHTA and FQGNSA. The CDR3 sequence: CASSSMGQIASSGYTF. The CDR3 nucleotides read TGTGCCAGCAGCTCTATGGGACAGATCGCGTCGAGTGGCTACACCTTC.

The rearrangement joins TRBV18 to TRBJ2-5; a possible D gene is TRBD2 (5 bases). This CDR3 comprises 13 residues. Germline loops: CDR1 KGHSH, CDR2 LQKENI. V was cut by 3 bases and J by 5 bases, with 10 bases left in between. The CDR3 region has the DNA TGTGCCAGCTCACCCCCTAGCTTGGAGACCCAGTACTTC. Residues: CASSPPSLETQYF.

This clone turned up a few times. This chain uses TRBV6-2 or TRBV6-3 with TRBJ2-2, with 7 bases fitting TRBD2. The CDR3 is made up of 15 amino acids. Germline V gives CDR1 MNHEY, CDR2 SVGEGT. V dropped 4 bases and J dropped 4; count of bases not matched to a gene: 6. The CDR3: CASSWGGSITGELFF. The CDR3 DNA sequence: TGTGCCAGCAGTTGGGGCGGGAGTATCACCGGGGAGCTGTTTTTT.

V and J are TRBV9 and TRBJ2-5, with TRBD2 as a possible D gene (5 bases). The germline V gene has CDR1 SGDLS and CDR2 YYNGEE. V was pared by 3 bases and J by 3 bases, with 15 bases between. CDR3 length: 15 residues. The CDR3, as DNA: TGTGCCAGCAGCGATTCGGCTAGCCCCAAAGAGACCCAGTACTTC. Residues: CASSDSASPKETQYF.

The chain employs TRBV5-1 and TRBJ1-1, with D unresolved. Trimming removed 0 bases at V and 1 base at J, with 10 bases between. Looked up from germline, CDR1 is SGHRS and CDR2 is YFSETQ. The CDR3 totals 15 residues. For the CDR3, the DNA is TGCGCCAGCAGCTTGGAACAGATTGGGAACACTGAAGCTTTCTTT. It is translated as CASSLEQIGNTEAFF.

The CDR3 is CASSQGGGNTEAFF. For the CDR3, the DNA is TGTGCCAGCAGCCAAGGGGGGGGGAACACTGAAGCTTTCTTT. This chain links TRBV3-1 (or the pseudogene TRBV3-2) with TRBJ1-1; a possible D gene is TRBD1 (5 bases). CDR1 LGHDT and CDR2 YNNKEL come from the germline V gene (reference sequence). Trimming took 1 base from V and 1 from J, leaving 7 bases between them. The CDR3 has 14 amino acids.

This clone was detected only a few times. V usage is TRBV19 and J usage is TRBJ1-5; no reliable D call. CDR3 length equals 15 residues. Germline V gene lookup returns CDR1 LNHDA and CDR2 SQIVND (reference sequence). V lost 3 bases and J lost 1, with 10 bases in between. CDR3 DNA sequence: TGTGCCAGTAGTATCCTTCCGGTGAGCAATCAGCCCCAGCATTTT. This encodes CASSILPVSNQPQHF.

The CDR3 spells CASSDPGFNTEAFF. Here the CDR3 DNA reads TGTGCCAGCAGCGACCCGGGATTTAACACTGAAGCTTTCTTT. The rearrangement links TRBV5-8 to TRBJ1-1; no clear D. Trimming removed 4 bases from V and 2 bases from J, with 12 bases in between. Germline assignment: CDR1 SGHTS and CDR2 YDEGEE. This CDR3 is built from 14 residues.

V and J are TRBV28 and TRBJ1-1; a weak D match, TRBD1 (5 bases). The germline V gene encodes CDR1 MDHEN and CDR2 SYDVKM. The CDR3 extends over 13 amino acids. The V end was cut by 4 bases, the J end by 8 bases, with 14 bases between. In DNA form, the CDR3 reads TGTGCCAGCAGTTCATCCGGGACTGTGGAAGCTTTCTTT. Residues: CASSSSGTVEAFF.

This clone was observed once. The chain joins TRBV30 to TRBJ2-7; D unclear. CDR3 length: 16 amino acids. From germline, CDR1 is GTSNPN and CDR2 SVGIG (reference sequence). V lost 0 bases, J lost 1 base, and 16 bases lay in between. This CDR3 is CAWSVLGPWTSYEQYF. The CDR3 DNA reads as TGTGCCTGGAGTGTACTCGGGCCCTGGACGTCCTACGAGCAGTACTTC.

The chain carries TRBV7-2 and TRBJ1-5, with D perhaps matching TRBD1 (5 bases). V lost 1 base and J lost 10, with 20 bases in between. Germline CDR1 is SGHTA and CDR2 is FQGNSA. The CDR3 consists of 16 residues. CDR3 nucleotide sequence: TGTGCCAGCAGCTTAGTCCCCGGGGCGGCCTTAGGTCCCCAGCATTTT. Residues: CASSLVPGAALGPQHF. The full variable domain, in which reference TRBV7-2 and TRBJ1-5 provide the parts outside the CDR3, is GAGVSQSPSNKVTEKGKDVELRCDPISGHTALYWYRQSLGQGLEFLIYFQGNSAPDKSGLPSDRFSAERTGGSVSTLTIQRTQQEDSAVYLCASSLVPGAALGPQHFGDGTRLSIL.

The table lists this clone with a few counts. The CDR3 sequence: CASSRPGQHYNSPLHF. CDR3 sequence (DNA): TGTGCCAGCAGCAGACCGGGACAGCACTATAATTCACCCCTCCACTTT. The chain links TRBV7-9 to TRBJ1-6; 7 bases are a match to TRBD1. The CDR3 contains 16 residues. V lost 5 bases, J lost 3 bases, and 7 bases stayed unmatched. The germline V gene has CDR1 SEHNR and CDR2 FQNEAQ (reference sequence).

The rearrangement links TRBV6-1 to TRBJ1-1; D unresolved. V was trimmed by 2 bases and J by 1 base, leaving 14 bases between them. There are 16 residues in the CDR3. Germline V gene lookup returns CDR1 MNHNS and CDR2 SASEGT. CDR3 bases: TGTGCCAGCAGTGAAAGGAAGGGTTGGGGGAACACTGAAGCTTTCTTT. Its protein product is CASSERKGWGNTEAFF.